These 30 T cell receptor beta chains were all obtained from the same sample, sequenced in a study of T cells in Graves' hyperthyroidism and ophthalmopathy. RNA transcripts provided the source from which TCR beta CDR3 regions were amplified. The HTBI primer set was used in a first-round RT-PCR of the TCR CDR3. Via MiXCR, TCRdb re-called the multiplex PCR reads, giving one row per CDR3 protein. There are hundreds of thousands of distinct CDR3 sequences in the sample; around 45% occur only once, and about 8.2% lies in the top ten. Material for sequencing was peripheral blood or thyroid tissue (not recorded which). The source of these receptors is a woman under 30 with Graves' hyperthyroidism.

This chain joins TRBV25-1 and TRBJ1-6, with D possibly TRBD1 on 5 matching bases. Germline values: CDR1 MGHDK, CDR2 SYGVNS. This CDR3 comprises 13 residues. The V gene lost 10 bases and the J gene lost 5 bases, with 12 bases spanning the gap. As DNA, the CDR3 is TGTGCCATCCAGGGACCGCATAATTCACCCCTCCACTTT. Protein sequence: CAIQGPHNSPLHF.

There are a few counts of this clonotype. This chain uses TRBV7-2 with TRBJ1-1; 11 bases align to TRBD1. The CDR3 runs to 13 residues. After removal of 5 bases from V and 7 bases from J, the junction contained 3 bases not matched to a gene. Germline V CDR1 and CDR2: SGHTA, FQGNSA. The CDR3 here is CASSLGQGDEAFF. CDR3 in DNA: TGTGCCAGCAGCCTGGGACAGGGGGATGAAGCTTTCTTT.

This clonotype was detected many times. This CDR3 reads CSVAYGQGFEQYF. As DNA, the CDR3 is TGCAGCGTTGCTTATGGACAGGGGTTCGAGCAGTACTTC. The chain recombines TRBV29-1 with TRBJ2-7, with 9 bases fitting TRBD1. Germline V lookup: CDR1 SQVTM, CDR2 ANQGSEA. CDR3 length: 13 amino acids. Losses at the gene ends were 4 bases for V and 6 bases for J; bases not matched to a gene: 7.

The chain combines TRBV7-9 with TRBJ1-2; TRBD1 matches 7 bases. Unmatched junction bases numbered 12, after V lost 5 bases and J lost 6 bases. The germline V gene encodes CDR1 SEHNR and CDR2 FQNEAQ (reference sequence). The CDR3 extends over 15 amino acids. Written as DNA, the CDR3 is TGTGCCAGCAGCCTGATGGGACAGTCGTGGAATGGCTACACCTTC. This translates into CASSLMGQSWNGYTF.

This clonotype has a count of ten or more. J is TRBJ2-7 and V is TRBV6-6; D is perhaps TRBD1 (6 bases). The germline gives CDR1 MNHNY, CDR2 SVGAGI (reference sequence). The CDR3 loop spans 14 amino acids. With 7 bases removed from V and 1 base from J, the gap between germline ends came to 14 bases. In DNA form, the CDR3 reads TGTGCCAGCACCCCTTTGGGGACATCCTACGAGCAGTACTTC. Protein sequence: CASTPLGTSYEQYF.

The rearrangement links TRBV7-8 to TRBJ2-7; maybe TRBD2 (5 bases). CDR1 SGHVS and CDR2 FQNEAQ come from the germline V gene. V lost 4 bases, J lost 2 bases, and 15 bases lay in between. CDR3 length: 15 amino acids. The CDR3 DNA is TGTGCCAGCAGCTATCAACTAGAACATACCTACGAGCAGTACTTC. The encoded protein is CASSYQLEHTYEQYF.

The table lists this clonotype with many counts. The rearrangement uses TRBV29-1 and TRBJ2-7; the D call may be TRBD1 or TRBD2 (5 bases each). V was shortened by 6 bases and J by 0 bases, with 12 bases between the two germline ends. Germline V gene data show CDR1 as SQVTM and CDR2 as ANQGSEA. CDR3 length equals 13 residues. The CDR3 is CSVGTDSSYEQYF. The DNA of the CDR3 is TGCAGCGTCGGGACCGACAGCTCCTACGAGCAGTACTTC.

The rearrangement joins TRBV2 to TRBJ2-7; 7 bases are a match to TRBD1. The CDR3 spans 13 residues. V trimming: 6 bases; J trimming: 3 bases; junction bases outside the gene matches: 5. The germline gives CDR1 SNHLY, CDR2 FYNNEI. CDR3 bases: TGTGCCAGCAGAGGAGACAGGGACTACGAGCAGTACTTC. This codes for CASRGDRDYEQYF.

This clonotype was detected a few times. Since a much larger clone is just one base distant, this may be a read error. Here the CDR3 DNA reads TGCAGCGCTGAGGACAAGGGAAACACTGAAGCTTTCTTT. Its translation: CSAEDKGNTEAFF. The rearrangement links TRBV29-1 to TRBJ1-1, with D tentatively TRBD1 (5 bases). The V end lost 7 bases, the J end lost 2 bases, and 14 bases lay between the germline ends. The CDR3 is made up of 13 amino acids. Per the germline V gene, CDR1 is SQVTM and CDR2 is ANQGSEA.

This clonotype occurred a few times. The CDR3 sequence: CASSLLGGSYGYTF. In DNA, the CDR3 is TGTGCCAGCAGCTTATTGGGCGGATCCTATGGCTACACCTTC. The chain joins TRBV11-2 to TRBJ1-2, with D unclear. From germline, CDR1 is SGHAT and CDR2 FQNNGV. This CDR3 has 14 residues. Deletions cut 2 bases from V and 4 bases from J, with 11 bases between.

This clonotype was seen a few times. The chain links TRBV6-1 to TRBJ1-1; D not certain. This CDR3 is 16 amino acids long. V gave up 7 bases and J gave up 4 bases, with 22 bases separating them. Germline V lookup: CDR1 MNHNS, CDR2 SASEGT. This CDR3 is CASTLPAPYWGTEAFF. The CDR3 region has the DNA TGTGCCAGCACACTCCCCGCACCTTACTGGGGCACTGAAGCTTTCTTT.

The J gene is TRBJ1-5, the V gene TRBV2; no reliable D call. CDR3 length: 12 amino acids. The V end lost 8 bases, the J end lost 6 bases, and 11 bases lay between the germline ends. CDR1 is SNHLY, CDR2 FYNNEI, per germline. The CDR3 nucleotides read TGTGCCAGCGGCAGTTTAAGTCAGCCCCAGCATTTT. Protein: CASGSLSQPQHF.

This clonotype appeared many times. V and J are TRBV25-1 and TRBJ1-1, with D possibly being TRBD1 (5 bases). The germline V and J ends were trimmed by 7 bases and 8 bases, with 17 bases remaining between them. The CDR3 is 13 residues long. The germline V gene encodes CDR1 MGHDK and CDR2 SYGVNS. CDR3 DNA: TGTGCCAGCACCGCGGGGCAAGTAGTAGAAGCTTTCTTT. The encoded protein is CASTAGQVVEAFF.

The V and J genes are TRBV29-1 and TRBJ2-5; a possible D gene is TRBD2 (6 bases). This CDR3 is 12 amino acids long. The ends were cut back, 4 bases at V and 5 bases at J, with 11 bases in the middle. Germline V lookup: CDR1 SQVTM, CDR2 ANQGSEA. The chain's CDR3 is CSVGPGSETQYF. In DNA form, the CDR3 reads TGCAGCGTTGGACCCGGGAGTGAGACCCAGTACTTC.

The chain carries TRBV25-1 and TRBJ1-2; possibly TRBD1 for D (5 bases). Germline-derived CDR1 and CDR2 are MGHDK and SYGVNS. This CDR3 comprises 13 residues. The V and J ends lost 4 bases and 5 bases respectively, with 11 bases between them. The DNA for the CDR3 is TGTGCCAGCAGTGCAGATGGGGGATATGGCTACACCTTC. Protein sequence: CASSADGGYGYTF.

This clonotype came up many times. The V call is TRBV7-6, the J call TRBJ2-5; D not resolved. This CDR3 is 15 amino acids long. CDR1 and CDR2 from the germline V gene are SGHVS and FNYEAQ. Trimming left V 1 base short and J 1 base short, with 10 bases between. The CDR3 protein is CASSLEGNTQETQYF. Here the CDR3 DNA reads TGTGCCAGCAGCTTAGAGGGAAACACCCAAGAGACCCAGTACTTC.

This chain joins TRBV7-9 and TRBJ2-7; 7 bases are shared with TRBD1. The CDR3 is made up of 17 amino acids. The V gene end was trimmed by 4 bases and the J gene end by 6 bases; junction bases not matched to a gene: 18. Germline loops: CDR1 SEHNR, CDR2 FQNEAQ (reference sequence). CDR3 region: CASSSPDRAIALREQYF. The CDR3, as DNA: TGTGCCAGCAGCTCTCCCGACAGGGCGATTGCTCTTCGCGAGCAGTACTTC.

This clonotype was found many times. The CDR3 region has the DNA TGCAGTGCAAGGGAGCAAGAGACCCAGTACTTC. This encodes CSAREQETQYF. V and J are TRBV20-1 and TRBJ2-5, with D possibly TRBD2 on 5 matching bases. Germline assignment: CDR1 DFQATT and CDR2 SNEGSKA (reference sequence). The CDR3 loop spans 11 amino acids. Trimming pared 6 bases from V and 2 bases from J, leaving 7 bases between.

This clonotype came up once. This chain connects TRBV29-1 to TRBJ2-2; D remains unclear. Germline lookup yields CDR1 SQVTM and CDR2 ANQGSEA. This CDR3 has 12 amino acids. Trimming took 4 bases from V and 2 from J, leaving 5 bases between them. CDR3 loop: CSVALNTGELFF. As DNA, the CDR3 is TGCAGCGTTGCACTTAACACCGGGGAGCTGTTTTTT.

CDR3: CASTDPGTLYEQYF. The DNA of the CDR3 is TGTGCCAGCACCGACCCCGGGACCCTCTACGAGCAGTACTTC. This chain joins TRBV2 and TRBJ2-7, with D possibly called TRBD1 or TRBD2 (5 bases each). Germline V gene data show CDR1 as SNHLY and CDR2 as FYNNEI. The CDR3 covers 14 residues. V was clipped by 7 bases and J by 3 bases, with 16 bases between them.

The chain couples TRBV11-1 to TRBJ1-5; D not resolved. Per the germline V gene, CDR1 is SGHAT and CDR2 is FQDESV (reference sequence). The CDR3 runs to 13 residues. V lost 11 bases, J lost 0 bases, and 11 bases lay in between. CDR3 nucleotide sequence: TGTGCCCTGGCGGGGAGTAGCAATCAGCCCCAGCATTTT. It specifies CALAGSSNQPQHF.

This clonotype was seen ten or more times. The J gene is TRBJ2-5, the V gene TRBV7-9, with a possible D match to TRBD1 (6 bases). V was shortened by 6 bases and J by 5 bases, with 16 bases between the two germline ends. The CDR3 length is 14 residues. From germline, CDR1 is SEHNR and CDR2 FQNEAQ (reference sequence). This chain's CDR3 is CASSYRVGFETQYF. CDR3 DNA: TGTGCCAGCAGTTACAGGGTTGGATTTGAGACCCAGTACTTC.

This clonotype was observed a handful of times. This chain uses TRBV7-9 with TRBJ1-1, with 7 bases matching TRBD1. CDR3 length: 13 amino acids. The germline gives CDR1 SEHNR, CDR2 FQNEAQ (reference sequence). V lost 5 bases and J lost 4; bases outside the gene matches: 4. This CDR3 is CASSVQGITEAFF. As DNA, the CDR3 is TGTGCCAGCAGCGTACAGGGGATCACTGAAGCTTTCTTT.

This clonotype was counted between two and nine times. The chain carries TRBV7-9 and TRBJ2-7; D gene unclear. This CDR3 is built from 15 residues. Germline loops: CDR1 SEHNR, CDR2 FQNEAQ (reference sequence). The V and J ends lost 5 bases and 4 bases respectively, with 18 bases between them. The CDR3 nucleotides read TGTGCCAGCAGCGCTCCCGGGCCGGTTAGATACGAGCAGTACTTC. This gives the protein CASSAPGPVRYEQYF.

V is TRBV6-1 and J is TRBJ1-1, with 7 nucleotides matching TRBD1. This CDR3 comprises 12 residues. Germline CDR1 and CDR2: MNHNS and SASEGT. V lost 6 bases, J lost 4 bases, and 2 bases stayed unmatched. CDR3 sequence: CASRQGTTEAFF. The CDR3 DNA reads TGTGCCAGCAGACAGGGGACCACTGAAGCTTTCTTT.

The CDR3 spells CASSLRTPTNEKLFF. The CDR3 bases are TGTGCCAGCAGCTTACGAACACCAACTAATGAAAAACTGTTTTTT. V is TRBV7-8 and J is TRBJ1-4; D gene unclear. Germline CDR1 and CDR2: SGHVS and FQNEAQ. This CDR3 is 15 amino acids long. Trimming removed 2 bases from V and 0 bases from J, with 7 bases in between.

For this clonotype: It may be a read error: a sequence one base away is much more abundant. The chain couples TRBV24-1 to TRBJ2-7; D unclear. Germline assignment: CDR1 KGHDR and CDR2 SFDVKD. V was trimmed by 7 bases and J by 4 bases, leaving 19 bases between them. The CDR3 is 15 amino acids. Here the CDR3 DNA reads TGTGCCACCAGCTTTCCTCTCGCGAACTCTTACGAGCAGTACTTC. It specifies CATSFPLANSYEQYF.

The J gene is TRBJ1-2, the V gene TRBV29-1; D might be TRBD1 (6 bases). The V gene lost 8 bases and the J gene lost 6 bases, with 13 bases spanning the gap. CDR1 and CDR2 from the germline V gene are SQVTM and ANQGSEA. This CDR3 is 11 amino acids long. The chain's CDR3 is CSLGGRDGYTF. The CDR3 DNA is TGCAGCTTAGGGGGGAGGGATGGCTACACCTTC.

In this sample, this clonotype turned up many times. This rearrangement joins TRBV7-9 to TRBJ1-1; no reliable D call. The germline V and J ends were trimmed by 1 base and 1 base, with 7 bases remaining between them. Germline lookup yields CDR1 SEHNR and CDR2 FQNEAQ (reference sequence). CDR3 length: 14 residues. The CDR3 DNA follows: TGTGCCAGCAGCTTAGAGGGCGGGAACACTGAAGCTTTCTTT. This codes for CASSLEGGNTEAFF. Full variable domain (remainder filled in from reference TRBV7-9 and TRBJ1-1): DTGVSQNPRHKITKRGQNVTFRCDPISEHNRLYWYRQTLGQGPEFLTYFQNEAQLEKSRLLSDRFSAERPKGSFSTLEIQRTEQGDSAMYLCASSLEGGNTEAFFGQGTRLTVV.

The chain uses TRBV19 and TRBJ2-7; TRBD1 is a possible D gene (5 bases). Germline V CDR1 and CDR2: LNHDA, SQIVND (reference sequence). The CDR3 is made up of 15 amino acids. Trimming removed 9 bases from V and 5 bases from J, with 23 bases in between. CDR3 in amino acids: CASSLIWEGVDEQYF. The CDR3 region has the DNA TGTGCCAGCAGTTTAATATGGGAAGGGGTCGACGAGCAGTACTTC.